Listed below are T cell receptor beta chains from one sample, sequenced in a study of shared clonotypes between healthy human individuals. Method: immunoSEQ multiplex PCR; TCRdb's copy keeps in-frame clones and lacks some. This sample yields 2 million to 3 million clones, of which under 95% are seen a single time; about 0.39% belongs to the top ten. The sequenced sample consisted of naive CD4+ T cells from PBMCs. The receptors derive from a man younger than 35 in good health. Some clones in this sample may be carry-over from other donors' samples. Both conserved end residues are part of each CDR3.

V gene: TRBV6-5
J gene: TRBJ2-2
CDR3 protein: CATAGTHTGELFF

V gene: TRBV14
J gene: TRBJ2-1
CDR3 protein: CASSQRGSGYNEQFF

V gene: TRBV2
J gene: TRBJ2-3
CDR3 protein: CASSEALQGDTQYF

V gene: TRBV20-1
J gene: TRBJ1-2
CDR3 protein: CSARGGDGYTF

V gene: TRBV4-1
J gene: TRBJ2-1
CDR3 protein: CASSHGLAEPYNEQFF

V gene: TRBV2
J gene: TRBJ2-6
CDR3 protein: CASSERSGANVLTF

V gene: TRBV7-9
J gene: TRBJ2-1
CDR3 protein: CASSEPSGRREYEQFF

V gene: TRBV7-9
J gene: TRBJ2-7
CDR3 protein: CASSSTGWFGREQYF

V gene: TRBV7-3
J gene: TRBJ2-1
CDR3 protein: CASSSDSGRFNEQFF

V gene: TRBV28
J gene: TRBJ2-7
CDR3 protein: CASSPQGSGIVEQYF

V gene: TRBV2
J gene: TRBJ2-1
CDR3 protein: CASRDSGTTYNEQFF

V gene: TRBV19
J gene: TRBJ1-1
CDR3 protein: CASSIGRLRMNTEAFF

V gene: TRBV29-1
J gene: TRBJ2-3
CDR3 protein: CSVERGQGFTQYF

V gene: TRBV27
J gene: TRBJ1-2
CDR3 protein: CASSLTGAFTSYGYTF

V gene: TRBV18
J gene: TRBJ1-3
CDR3 protein: CASHRDSSGNTIYF

V gene: TRBV14
J gene: TRBJ2-5
CDR3 protein: CASSRRDWGSETQYF

V gene: TRBV2
J gene: TRBJ2-1
CDR3 protein: CASIVRDRPDNEQFF

V gene: TRBV5-1
J gene: TRBJ2-1
CDR3 protein: CASSSSGGPYNEQFF

V gene: TRBV18
J gene: TRBJ1-2
CDR3 protein: CASSPPGGGPANYGYTF

V gene: TRBV5-1
J gene: TRBJ1-1
CDR3 protein: CASSLGNTALNTEAFF

V gene: TRBV5-1
J gene: TRBJ2-7
CDR3 protein: CASTSGGPQESFSYEQYF

V gene: TRBV5-1
J gene: TRBJ2-7
CDR3 protein: CASSDRWSSYEQYF

V gene: TRBV5-5
J gene: TRBJ2-7
CDR3 protein: CASRTGQNYHYEQYF

V gene: TRBV7-6
J gene: TRBJ1-2
CDR3 protein: CASSTRPGQGGDGYTF

V gene: TRBV9
J gene: TRBJ2-7
CDR3 protein: CASSPGQGTYEQYF

V gene: TRBV28
J gene: TRBJ2-1
CDR3 protein: CASSHTRAGFVNEQFF

V gene: TRBV7-9
J gene: TRBJ1-4
CDR3 protein: CASSLNFPSTGEDEKLFF

V gene: TRBV5-1
J gene: TRBJ1-1
CDR3 protein: CASSLAAAPEAFF

V gene: TRBV28
J gene: TRBJ1-2
CDR3 protein: CASRNGGPVDNYGYTF

V gene: TRBV6-6
J gene: TRBJ1-1
CDR3 protein: CASSYEGGAFF

V gene: TRBV5-1
J gene: TRBJ1-5
CDR3 protein: CASSLGATEDQPQHF

V gene: TRBV29-1
J gene: TRBJ2-1
CDR3 protein: CSVVSEEQFF

V gene: TRBV6-5
J gene: TRBJ2-5
CDR3 protein: CASSLGGATETQYF

V gene: TRBV2
J gene: TRBJ1-2
CDR3 protein: CASRKNRGNSYGYTF

V gene: TRBV28
J gene: TRBJ1-1
CDR3 protein: CASSLGATEAFF

V gene: TRBV7-2
J gene: TRBJ2-3
CDR3 protein: CASSLGLLVRDTQYF

V gene: TRBV28
J gene: TRBJ1-2
CDR3 protein: CASSWAPGSYTF

V gene: TRBV5-1
J gene: TRBJ2-7
CDR3 protein: CASSGGTGESYEQYF

V gene: TRBV7-9
J gene: TRBJ2-7
CDR3 protein: CASSYRSDEQYF

V gene: TRBV6-6
J gene: TRBJ1-2
CDR3 protein: CASRPDRGLSGGYTF

V gene: TRBV5-1
J gene: TRBJ1-2
CDR3 protein: CASSPTVDYGYTF

V gene: TRBV7-3
J gene: TRBJ2-1
CDR3 protein: CASSPGFRGFDEQFF

V gene: TRBV2
J gene: TRBJ2-5
CDR3 protein: CASSEDRGKGETQYF

V gene: TRBV10-3
J gene: TRBJ2-3
CDR3 protein: CATQTTGDTDTQYF

V gene: TRBV11-1
J gene: TRBJ2-7
CDR3 protein: CASSATDWQYF

V gene: TRBV5-1
J gene: TRBJ2-1
CDR3 protein: CASSLRTSNEQFF

V gene: TRBV18
J gene: TRBJ2-1
CDR3 protein: CASSLFGTSGFNEQFF

V gene: TRBV18
J gene: TRBJ1-1
CDR3 protein: CASSPRDRNTEAFF

V gene: TRBV11-2
J gene: TRBJ2-2
CDR3 protein: CASSLDPAGLTGELFF

V gene: TRBV25-1
J gene: TRBJ2-5
CDR3 protein: CASRDRAAGTQYF